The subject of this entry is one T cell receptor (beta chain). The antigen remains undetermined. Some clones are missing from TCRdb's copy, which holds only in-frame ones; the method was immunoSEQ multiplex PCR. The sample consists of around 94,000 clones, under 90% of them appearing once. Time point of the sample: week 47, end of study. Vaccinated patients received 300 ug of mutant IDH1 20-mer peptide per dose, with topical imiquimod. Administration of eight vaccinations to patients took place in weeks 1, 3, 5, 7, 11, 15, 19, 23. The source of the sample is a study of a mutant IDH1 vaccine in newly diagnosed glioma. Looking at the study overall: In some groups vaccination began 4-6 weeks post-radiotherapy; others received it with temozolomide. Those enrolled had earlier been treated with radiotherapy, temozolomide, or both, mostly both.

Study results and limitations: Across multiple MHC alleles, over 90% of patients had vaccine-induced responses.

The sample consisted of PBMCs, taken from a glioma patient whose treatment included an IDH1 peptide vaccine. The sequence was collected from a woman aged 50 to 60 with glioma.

Here the CDR3 DNA reads TGTGCCAGCAGCCGAGACAGGGTGGGGAACACTGAAGCTTTCTTT. Protein: CASSRDRVGNTEAFF. The chain employs TRBV7-6 and TRBJ1-1, with 7 bases that match TRBD1. CDR3 size: 15 residues. V trimming: 5 bases; J trimming: 1 base; junction bases outside the gene matches: 7. CDR1 is SGHVS, CDR2 FNYEAQ, per germline.